This T cell receptor (beta chain) was identified in a study of beta chain features in type 1 diabetes. Findings and limits, study-wide: Equally in patients and controls, PCR might preferentially amplify shorter templates. Researchers report that Type 1 diabetes patients had moderately but significantly shorter TCRB CDR3s across all four CD4+ subsets.

Germline V gene data show CDR1 as SGHRS and CDR2 as YFSETQ. The CDR3 sequence is 12 residues long. Between the trimmed V and J ends, which lost 0 bases and 9 bases, there was a span of 9 bases. Investigators reverse transcribed all isolated RNA, so they sequenced expressed TCRB transcripts. Naive, central memory and regulatory T cell samples yielded around 3.9 million reads on average. The data were produced by immunoSEQ multiplex PCR, yet TCRdb's version contains in-frame clones alone and is incomplete. The repertoire consists of about 900,000 clones, with roughly a sixth occurring once and the leading ten covering around 0.02%. Comments on this clone: What it binds is not known.

This TCR was sampled from a woman under 30 in good health. The chain uses TRBV5-1 and TRBJ1-1; D is unclear. The sequencing input was naive CD4+ T cells from blood. CDR3 nucleotides: TGCGCCAGCAGCTTGGAAAGGCAGCAAGCTTTCTTT. Translation: CASSLERQQAFF.